These 15 T cell receptor beta chains share one sample of origin, sequenced in a study of cytomegalovirus exposure and HLA in healthy donors. In the PCR, 60 Vbeta and 13 Jbeta primers were used. Using immunoSEQ multiplex PCR, the repertoire was profiled, and TCRdb retains in-frame clones only, with some absent. This table has 200,000 to 250,000 clones, around 80% appearing once. Sequenced input: PBMCs. All receptors derive from a male donor in good health and CMV-seronegative.

The rearrangement joins TRBV14 to TRBJ2-7, with a possible D match to TRBD2 (5 bases). Trimming shortened V by 1 base and J by 2 bases, and 6 bases separated the two germline ends. The CDR3 totals 13 residues. Germline CDR1 SGHDN, CDR2 FVKESK. The CDR3 loop is CASSQALAYEQYF. CDR3 bases: TGTGCCAGCAGCCAAGCACTAGCCTACGAGCAGTACTTC.

The chain combines TRBV19 with TRBJ2-5; D gene ambiguous. Germline loops: CDR1 LNHDA, CDR2 SQIVND (reference sequence). The V end lost 1 base, the J end lost 1 base, and 10 bases lay between the germline ends. This CDR3 region has 15 residues. CDR3 protein: CASSIAARSQETQYF. CDR3 coding DNA: TGTGCCAGTAGTATAGCTGCGCGGTCCCAAGAGACCCAGTACTTC.

The chain couples TRBV9 to TRBJ2-7; TRBD1 might be the D (6 bases). The CDR3 covers 14 residues. The ends were cut back, 2 bases at V and 2 bases at J, with 11 bases in the middle. Germline values: CDR1 SGDLS, CDR2 YYNGEE. The CDR3 DNA sequence: TGTGCCAGCAGCGTTTTGGACAGAACCTACGAGCAGTACTTC. Its protein is CASSVLDRTYEQYF.

The chain is built from TRBV5-1 and TRBJ2-7; TRBD2 matches 7 bases. V dropped 4 bases and J dropped 8; count of bases not matched to a gene: 18. CDR1 is SGHRS, CDR2 YFSETQ, per germline. This CDR3 is built from 16 residues. The CDR3 nucleotides read TGCGCCAGCAGCCCGGTGTCCACGGGGGAGGGTTTCCAGCAGTACTTC. It is translated as CASSPVSTGEGFQQYF. The variable domain in full, with the rest retrieved from reference TRBV5-1 and TRBJ2-7, is KAGVTQTPRYLIKTRGQQVTLSCSPISGHRSVSWYQQTPGQGLQFLFEYFSETQRNKGNFPGRFSGRQFSNSRSEMNVSTLELGDSALYLCASSPVSTGEGFQQYFGPGTRLTVT.

The chain links TRBV30 to TRBJ1-2; no clear D gene. Trimming removed 1 base from V and 3 bases from J, with 9 bases in between. Germline loops: CDR1 GTSNPN, CDR2 SVGIG (reference sequence). This CDR3 comprises 13 residues. Here the CDR3 DNA reads TGTGCCTGGAGTGCGGAGACCTACTATGGCTACACCTTC. Its protein product is CAWSAETYYGYTF.

The CDR3 spells CATKQSGGAGDTQYF. The CDR3, as DNA: TGTGCCACCAAACAAAGCGGGGGGGCCGGAGATACGCAGTATTTT. The V gene is TRBV15, the J gene TRBJ2-3, with 10 bases aligning to TRBD2. Germline-derived CDR1 and CDR2 are LNHNV and YYDKDF (reference sequence). The trim removed 7 bases at V and 5 bases at J, leaving 9 bases unmatched. This CDR3 is built from 15 residues.

This sequence joins TRBV5-8 and TRBJ2-3; 9 bases match TRBD2. The trim removed 0 bases at V and 2 bases at J, leaving 4 bases unmatched. The germline CDR1 and CDR2 sequences are SGHTS and YDEGEE. This CDR3 is built from 16 residues. CDR3 coding DNA: TGTGCCAGCAGCTTGGGTACTAGCGGGTTCACAGATACGCAGTATTTT. This encodes CASSLGTSGFTDTQYF.

The chain employs TRBV11-2 and TRBJ2-3, with D possibly being TRBD2 (6 bases). This CDR3 is built from 13 residues. Germline V lookup: CDR1 SGHAT, CDR2 FQNNGV. V shed 4 bases and J shed 8 bases, with 13 bases lying between them. The CDR3 coding sequence is TGTGCCAGCAGCTCCTTGGGGGGTACTACGCAGTATTTT. Amino acid sequence: CASSSLGGTTQYF.

This clone was picked up a small number of times. This chain joins TRBV2 and TRBJ2-3, with TRBD2 identical over 12 bases. The CDR3 consists of 17 residues. CDR1 is SNHLY, CDR2 FYNNEI, per germline. V shed 4 bases, J shed 1 base, and the junction held 6 bases outside the gene matches. DNA for the CDR3: TGTGCCAGCAGTGCCGCTAGCGGGAGGGGAGGCACAGATACGCAGTATTTT. Its translation is CASSAASGRGGTDTQYF.

This sequence joins TRBV7-9 and TRBJ1-3, with TRBD1 matching over 9 bases. Germline V gene sequence: CDR1 SEHNR, CDR2 FQNEAQ (reference sequence). Germline trimming cut 4 bases from V and 4 bases from J; bases unmatched to any gene: 2. The CDR3 is 14 amino acids. CDR3 region: CASSSGTGGNTIYF. DNA of the CDR3: TGTGCCAGCAGCTCCGGGACAGGGGGAAACACCATATATTTT. Combining the CDR3 with reference TRBV7-9 and TRBJ1-3 gives the whole variable domain DTGVSQNPRHKITKRGQNVTFRCDPISEHNRLYWYRQTLGQGPEFLTYFQNEAQLEKSRLLSDRFSAERPKGSFSTLEIQRTEQGDSAMYLCASSSGTGGNTIYFGEGSWLTVV.

The rearrangement joins TRBV4-1 to TRBJ2-7; 8 nucleotides agree with TRBD2. Trimming cost V 4 bases and J 5 bases; bases outside gene matches: 16. From germline, CDR1 is MGHRA and CDR2 YSYEKL. The CDR3 is made up of 17 amino acids. The CDR3 DNA is TGCGCCAGCAGCCGACAGAAGGCGGGACTAGAGGCCCACGAGCAGTACTTC. It yields the protein CASSRQKAGLEAHEQYF.

This chain joins TRBV4-1 and TRBJ2-1; 16 positions match TRBD2. Germline CDR1 MGHRA, CDR2 YSYEKL. The CDR3 totals 15 residues. The V and J ends lost 5 bases and 9 bases, in that order; junction bases with no gene match: 4. CDR3 loop: CASSKGLAGGFEQFF. CDR3 coding DNA: TGCGCCAGCAGCAAGGGACTAGCGGGAGGGTTTGAGCAGTTCTTC.

V gene TRBV9 combines with J gene TRBJ2-7; 7 bases are shared with TRBD1. The CDR3 runs to 14 residues. Germline CDR1 SGDLS, CDR2 YYNGEE. V shed 3 bases and J 0 bases; nucleotides not matched to a gene: 3. CDR3 nucleotides: TGTGCCAGCAGCGGGGGGACAGACTCCTACGAGCAGTACTTC. As protein: CASSGGTDSYEQYF.

The genes are TRBV9 and TRBJ1-2, with D possibly matching TRBD1 (5 bases). Germline CDR1 and CDR2: SGDLS and YYNGEE. This CDR3 is 15 amino acids long. V dropped 4 bases and J dropped 8 bases, with 21 bases sitting between them. This CDR3 reads CASSLEPGPEGGYTF. The DNA for the CDR3 is TGTGCCAGCAGCCTAGAACCGGGCCCGGAGGGGGGCTACACCTTC.

The chain is built from TRBV2 and TRBJ1-4; D unresolved. Germline assignment: CDR1 SNHLY and CDR2 FYNNEI. Trimming pared 4 bases from V and 16 bases from J, leaving 22 bases between. The CDR3 is 14 amino acids. The CDR3 sequence: CASSVGGMGFEGFF. The CDR3 DNA sequence: TGTGCCAGCAGTGTAGGAGGCATGGGATTTGAAGGGTTTTTT.